A single sample is the source of the 10 T cell receptor beta chains below, sequenced in a study of radiation and T cells in renal cell carcinoma. Treatment meaning: treatment-naive control, cytoreductive nephrectomy. Assay used: immunoSEQ multiplex PCR; TCRdb lists only in-frame clones, some missing. The repertoire holds more than 15,000 clones, roughly 60% seen once, with about 30% in the top ten. Sequencing was performed on tumor tissue, taken from a patient whose treatment was nephrectomy without radiotherapy. These receptors all come from a man aged 50-60 years with renal cell carcinoma.

This chain uses TRBV5-1 with TRBJ2-1; no clear D. Trimming removed 2 bases from V and 8 bases from J, with 5 bases in between. Per the germline V gene, CDR1 is SGHRS and CDR2 is YFSETQ. This CDR3 region has 11 residues. CDR3 DNA sequence: TGCGCCAGCAGCTTCGGGTATGAGCAGTTCTTC. This translates into CASSFGYEQFF.

The gene calls are TRBV7-2 and TRBJ1-5, with TRBD1 as a possible D gene (5 bases). The CDR3 has 15 residues. Germline V gene sequence: CDR1 SGHTA, CDR2 FQGNSA. V was trimmed by 3 bases and J by 6 bases, leaving 15 bases between them. The CDR3 DNA is TGTGCCAGCAGCTTGCGCAGGGCGGTGGGTCAGCCCCAGCATTTT. Translated, it gives CASSLRRAVGQPQHF.

The V and J genes are TRBV18 and TRBJ1-1; D remains ambiguous. Trimming took off 6 bases at V and 11 bases at J, with 19 bases between the two ends. Germline values: CDR1 KGHSH, CDR2 LQKENI. This CDR3 has 13 residues. CDR3 bases: TGTGCCAGCTCTCCCGACCAAAAATCGGCGGCTTTCTTT. It codes for CASSPDQKSAAFF.

Turning to this clone: Given a far larger clone just one base away, this is likely a sequencing read error. In the same sample, other DNA sequences code for this CDR3. The chain employs TRBV7-9 and TRBJ2-3; 8 nucleotides match TRBD2. The V and J ends lost 5 bases and 7 bases, in that order; junction bases with no gene match: 11. Germline V lookup: CDR1 SEHNR, CDR2 FQNEAQ (reference sequence). The CDR3 totals 15 residues. The CDR3 spells CASSPARPSGYTQYF. For the CDR3, the DNA is TGTGCCAGCAGCCCCGCCCGGCCTAGCGGGTATACGCAGTATTTT. The complete variable domain, with remaining parts taken from reference TRBV7-9 and TRBJ2-3, reads DTGVSQNPRHKITKRGQNVTFRCDPISEHNRLYWYRQTLGQGPEFLTYFQNEAQLEKSRLLSDRFSAERPKGSFSTLEIQRTEQGDSAMYLCASSPARPSGYTQYFGPGTRLTVL.

The gene calls are TRBV19 and TRBJ1-1; a weak D match, TRBD1 (5 bases). The CDR3 runs 15 residues. Germline V lookup: CDR1 LNHDA, CDR2 SQIVND (reference sequence). The germline V and J ends were trimmed by 5 bases and 11 bases, with 24 bases remaining between them. CDR3 residues: CASSPPGRFSPSAFF. The CDR3 nucleotides are TGTGCCAGTAGTCCCCCGGGACGTTTCAGTCCCTCGGCTTTCTTT.

V and J are TRBV19 and TRBJ2-2, with D perhaps matching TRBD2 (6 bases). The V gene's germline CDR1 is LNHDA and CDR2 SQIVND (reference sequence). Trimming removed 7 bases from V and 4 bases from J, with 13 bases in between. This CDR3 region has 14 residues. This chain's CDR3 is CASKRERVTGELFF. CDR3 DNA sequence: TGTGCCAGTAAAAGGGAGCGGGTCACCGGGGAGCTGTTTTTT.

Only a few counts were recorded for this clone. The chain carries TRBV4-1 and TRBJ1-2; D is unresolved. This CDR3 is 14 amino acids long. Trimming stripped 0 bases from V and 6 bases from J, with 11 bases between. Germline CDR1 is MGHRA and CDR2 is YSYEKL. The CDR3 DNA reads as TGCGCCAGCAGCCAAGAAGGCAGCTCGGATGGCTACACCTTC. It is translated as CASSQEGSSDGYTF.

The chain employs TRBV6-6 and TRBJ1-1; D remains unclear. The V end was cut by 7 bases, the J end by 5 bases, with 11 bases between. CDR1 MNHNY and CDR2 SVGAGI come from the germline V gene (reference sequence). This CDR3 has 12 amino acids. The CDR3 nucleotides read TGTGCCAGCATCCCCGGAGGGACTGAAGCTTTCTTT. Amino acids: CASIPGGTEAFF.

The chain joins TRBV6-5 to TRBJ2-4; 8 nucleotides match TRBD1. The CDR3 spans 15 residues. Germline V gene sequence: CDR1 MNHEY, CDR2 SVGAGI. V lost 6 bases and J lost 2; bases outside the gene matches: 6. CDR3 region: CASSQGAMTKNIQYF. The DNA of the CDR3 is TGTGCCAGCAGCCAGGGGGCAATGACCAAAAACATTCAGTACTTC.

This clone has only a few counts. V is TRBV29-1 and J is TRBJ2-1; D is possibly TRBD1 or TRBD2 (5 bases each). This CDR3 spans 13 amino acids. The V gene's germline CDR1 is SQVTM and CDR2 ANQGSEA. V lost 0 bases, J lost 8 bases, and 11 bases lay in between. CDR3 nucleotide sequence: TGCAGCGTTGAAGAGCCGAGAGGGGATGAGCAGTTCTTC. It yields the protein CSVEEPRGDEQFF.